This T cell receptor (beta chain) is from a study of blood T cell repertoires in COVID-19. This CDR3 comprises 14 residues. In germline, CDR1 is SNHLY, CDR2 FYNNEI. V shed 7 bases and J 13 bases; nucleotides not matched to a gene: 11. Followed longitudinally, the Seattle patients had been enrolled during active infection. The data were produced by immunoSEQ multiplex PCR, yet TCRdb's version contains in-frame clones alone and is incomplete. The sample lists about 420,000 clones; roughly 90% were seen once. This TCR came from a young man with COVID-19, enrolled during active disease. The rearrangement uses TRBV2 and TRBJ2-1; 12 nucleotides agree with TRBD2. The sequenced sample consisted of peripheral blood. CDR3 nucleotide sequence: TGTGCCAGCAACGAAGGGCTAGCGGGGGGGAATCAGTTCTTC. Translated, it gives CASNEGLAGGNQFF.